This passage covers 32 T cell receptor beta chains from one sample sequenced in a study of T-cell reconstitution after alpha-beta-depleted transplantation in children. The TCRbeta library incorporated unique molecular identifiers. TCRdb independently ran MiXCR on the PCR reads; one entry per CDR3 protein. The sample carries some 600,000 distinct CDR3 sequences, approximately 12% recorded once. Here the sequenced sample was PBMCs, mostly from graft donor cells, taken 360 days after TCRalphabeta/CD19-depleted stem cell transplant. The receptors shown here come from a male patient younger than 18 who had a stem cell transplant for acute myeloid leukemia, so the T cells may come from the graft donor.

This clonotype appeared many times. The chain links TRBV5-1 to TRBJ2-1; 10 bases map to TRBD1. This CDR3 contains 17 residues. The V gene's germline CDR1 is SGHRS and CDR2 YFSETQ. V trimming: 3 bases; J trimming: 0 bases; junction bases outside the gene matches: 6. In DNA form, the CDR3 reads TGCGCCAGCAGCTACTGGACAGGGGGTAGCTCCTACAATGAGCAGTTCTTC. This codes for CASSYWTGGSSYNEQFF.

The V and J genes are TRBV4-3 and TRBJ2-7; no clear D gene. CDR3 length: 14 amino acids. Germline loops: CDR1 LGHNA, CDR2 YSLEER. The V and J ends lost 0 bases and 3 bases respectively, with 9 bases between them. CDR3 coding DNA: TGCGCCAGCAGCCAAGAGGCTGTCCGCTACGAGCAGTACTTC. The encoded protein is CASSQEAVRYEQYF.

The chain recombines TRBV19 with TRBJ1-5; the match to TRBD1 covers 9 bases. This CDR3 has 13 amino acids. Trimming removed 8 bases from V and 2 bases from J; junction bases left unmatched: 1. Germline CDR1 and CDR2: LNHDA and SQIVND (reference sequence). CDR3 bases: TGTGCCAGTCGGACAGGGGGCAATCAGCCCCAGCATTTT. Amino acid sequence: CASRTGGNQPQHF.

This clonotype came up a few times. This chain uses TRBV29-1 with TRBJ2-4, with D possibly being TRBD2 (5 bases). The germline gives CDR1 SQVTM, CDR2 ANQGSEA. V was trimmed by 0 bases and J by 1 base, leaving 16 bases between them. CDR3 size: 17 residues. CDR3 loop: CSVEDDEGGLAKNIQYF. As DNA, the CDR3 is TGCAGCGTTGAAGATGACGAGGGCGGCTTGGCCAAAAACATTCAGTACTTC.

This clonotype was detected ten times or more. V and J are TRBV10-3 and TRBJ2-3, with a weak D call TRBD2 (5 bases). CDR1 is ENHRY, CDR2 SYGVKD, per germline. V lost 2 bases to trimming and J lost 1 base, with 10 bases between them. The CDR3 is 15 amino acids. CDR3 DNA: TGTGCCATCAGTGAGAGAGCGGAGCGCACAGATACGCAGTATTTT. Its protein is CAISERAERTDTQYF.

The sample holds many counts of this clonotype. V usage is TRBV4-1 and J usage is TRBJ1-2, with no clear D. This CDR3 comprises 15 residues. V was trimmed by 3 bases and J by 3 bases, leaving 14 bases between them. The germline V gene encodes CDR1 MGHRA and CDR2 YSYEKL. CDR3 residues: CASSQTPGGDYGYTF. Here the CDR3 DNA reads TGCGCCAGCAGCCAGACCCCAGGTGGGGACTATGGCTACACCTTC.

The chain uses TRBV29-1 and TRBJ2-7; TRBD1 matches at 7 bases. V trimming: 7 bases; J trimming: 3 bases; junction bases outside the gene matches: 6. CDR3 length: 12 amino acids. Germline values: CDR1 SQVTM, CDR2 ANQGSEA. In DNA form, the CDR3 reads TGCAGCGCCGGACAGGTGAACTACGAGCAGTACTTC. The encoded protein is CSAGQVNYEQYF.

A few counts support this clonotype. The CDR3: CASRSGSGRETQYF. Here the CDR3 DNA reads TGCGCCAGCAGGAGCGGTAGCGGGAGAGAGACCCAGTACTTC. V and J are TRBV5-1 and TRBJ2-5, with 9 bases identical to TRBD2. In germline, CDR1 is SGHRS, CDR2 YFSETQ. The trim removed 5 bases at V and 4 bases at J, leaving 6 bases unmatched. The CDR3 loop spans 14 amino acids.

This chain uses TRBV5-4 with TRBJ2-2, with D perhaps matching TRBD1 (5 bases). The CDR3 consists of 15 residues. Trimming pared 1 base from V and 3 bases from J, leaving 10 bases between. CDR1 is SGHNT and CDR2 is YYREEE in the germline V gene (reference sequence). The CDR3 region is CASSLSGLYTGELFF. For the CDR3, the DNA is TGTGCCAGCAGCTTGTCAGGGCTTTACACCGGGGAGCTGTTTTTT.

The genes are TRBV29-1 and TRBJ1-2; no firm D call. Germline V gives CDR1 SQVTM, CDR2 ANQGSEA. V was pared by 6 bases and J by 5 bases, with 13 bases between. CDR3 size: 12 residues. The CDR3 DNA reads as TGCAGCGTAATTAGCCTTGGGTATGGCTACACCTTC. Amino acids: CSVISLGYGYTF.

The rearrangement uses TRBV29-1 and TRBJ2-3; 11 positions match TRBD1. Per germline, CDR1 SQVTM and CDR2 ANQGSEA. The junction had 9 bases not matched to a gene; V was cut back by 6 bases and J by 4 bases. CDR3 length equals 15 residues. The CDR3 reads CSVGRDRGRSDTQYF. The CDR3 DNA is TGCAGCGTGGGCCGGGACAGGGGGAGATCAGATACGCAGTATTTT.

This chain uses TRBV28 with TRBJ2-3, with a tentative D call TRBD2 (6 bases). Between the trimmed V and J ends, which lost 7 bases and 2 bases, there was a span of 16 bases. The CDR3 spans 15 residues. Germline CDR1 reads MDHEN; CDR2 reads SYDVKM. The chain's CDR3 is CASNFGGGPTDTQYF. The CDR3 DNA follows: TGTGCCAGCAATTTCGGAGGAGGGCCCACAGATACGCAGTATTTT. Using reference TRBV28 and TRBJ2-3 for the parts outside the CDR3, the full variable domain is DVKVTQSSRYLVKRTGEKVFLECVQDMDHENMFWYRQDPGLGLRLIYFSYDVKMKEKGDIPEGYSVSREKKERFSLILESASTNQTSMYLCASNFGGGPTDTQYFGPGTRLTVL.

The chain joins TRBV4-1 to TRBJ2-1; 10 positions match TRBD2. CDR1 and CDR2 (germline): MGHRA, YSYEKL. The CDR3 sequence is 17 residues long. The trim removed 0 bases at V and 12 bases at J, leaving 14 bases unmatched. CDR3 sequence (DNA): TGCGCCAGCAGCCAAGAGATCTCCGGAGCGGGAGGGCCGGGGCAGTTCTTC. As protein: CASSQEISGAGGPGQFF.

CDR3 coding DNA: TGTGCCAGCAGTACTCACAAGGGGGTGAGGGTCGCCCAGTACTTC. It specifies CASSTHKGVRVAQYF. The chain combines TRBV6-2 or TRBV6-3 with TRBJ2-5; TRBD1 is a possible D gene (6 bases). This CDR3 region has 15 residues. CDR1 and CDR2 (germline): MNHEY, SVGEGT. V gave up 5 bases and J gave up 9 bases, with 22 bases separating them.

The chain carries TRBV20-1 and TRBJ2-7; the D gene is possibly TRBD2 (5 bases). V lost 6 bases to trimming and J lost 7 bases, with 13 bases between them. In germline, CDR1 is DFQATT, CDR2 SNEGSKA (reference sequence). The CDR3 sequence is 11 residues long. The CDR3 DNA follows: TGCAGTGCCCGAACTCCGGGGGAGCAGTACTTC. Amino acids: CSARTPGEQYF.

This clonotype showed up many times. CDR3 bases: TGTGCCAGCAGTTCCCGCGGAGGGGTGTTCTACGAGCAGTACTTC. This codes for CASSSRGGVFYEQYF. V gene TRBV28 combines with J gene TRBJ2-7; TRBD2 might be the D (6 bases). V lost 4 bases, J lost 3 bases, and 16 bases lay in between. Germline assignment: CDR1 MDHEN and CDR2 SYDVKM. The CDR3 runs 15 residues.

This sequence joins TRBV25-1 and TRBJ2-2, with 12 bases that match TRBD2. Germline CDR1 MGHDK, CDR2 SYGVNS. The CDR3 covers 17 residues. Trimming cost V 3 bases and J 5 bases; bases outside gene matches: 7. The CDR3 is CASSDWLAGGRTGELFF. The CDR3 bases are TGTGCCAGCAGTGACTGGCTAGCGGGAGGGCGTACCGGGGAGCTGTTTTTT.

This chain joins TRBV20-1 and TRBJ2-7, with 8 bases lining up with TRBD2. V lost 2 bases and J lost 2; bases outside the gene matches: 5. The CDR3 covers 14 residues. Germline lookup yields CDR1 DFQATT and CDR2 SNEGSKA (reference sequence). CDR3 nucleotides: TGCAGTGCTAGACTAGCGGGCTACCCCTACGAGCAGTACTTC. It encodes CSARLAGYPYEQYF.

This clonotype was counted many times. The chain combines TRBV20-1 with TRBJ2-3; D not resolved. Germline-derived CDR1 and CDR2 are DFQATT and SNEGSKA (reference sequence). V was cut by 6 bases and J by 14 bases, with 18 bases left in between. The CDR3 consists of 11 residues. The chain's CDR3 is CSALGPLELYF. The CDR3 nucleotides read TGCAGTGCCCTAGGGCCTCTAGAGCTGTATTTT.

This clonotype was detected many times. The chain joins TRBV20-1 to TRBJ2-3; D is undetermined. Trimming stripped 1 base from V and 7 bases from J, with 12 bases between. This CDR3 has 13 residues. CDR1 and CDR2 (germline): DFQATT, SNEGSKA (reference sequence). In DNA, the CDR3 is TGCAGTGCTAGAGCTGTCATCAGGAATACGCAGTATTTT. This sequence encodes CSARAVIRNTQYF.

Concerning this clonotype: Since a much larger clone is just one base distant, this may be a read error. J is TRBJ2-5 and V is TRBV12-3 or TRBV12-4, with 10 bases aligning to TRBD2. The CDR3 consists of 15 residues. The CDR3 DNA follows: TGTGCCAGCAGTTCGGCGAGCGGGAGGGGGGAGAACCAGTACTTC. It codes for CASSSASGRGENQYF.

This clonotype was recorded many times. CDR3 nucleotide sequence: TGTGCCAGCAGTTCTCACGGACTCGCCCACAGACAGCAGTACTTC. It encodes CASSSHGLAHRQQYF. The chain employs TRBV28 and TRBJ2-7, with a weak D call TRBD2 (5 bases). CDR3 length: 15 amino acids. The V end was cut by 4 bases, the J end by 8 bases, with 21 bases between. CDR1 and CDR2 from the germline V gene are MDHEN and SYDVKM.

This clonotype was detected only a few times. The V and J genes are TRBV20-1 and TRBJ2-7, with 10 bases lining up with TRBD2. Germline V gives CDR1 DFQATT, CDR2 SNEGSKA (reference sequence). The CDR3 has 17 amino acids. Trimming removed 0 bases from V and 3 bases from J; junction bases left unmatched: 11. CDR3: CSARDRPSGRGIYEQYF. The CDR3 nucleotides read TGCAGTGCTAGAGATAGACCTAGCGGGAGAGGAATCTACGAGCAGTACTTC.

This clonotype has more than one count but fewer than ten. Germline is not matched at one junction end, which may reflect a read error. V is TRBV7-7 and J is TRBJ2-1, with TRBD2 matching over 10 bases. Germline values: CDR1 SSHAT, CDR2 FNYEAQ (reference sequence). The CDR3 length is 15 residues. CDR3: CASSLGMLAGAEQFF. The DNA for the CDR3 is TGTGCTAGCAGCTTAGGGATGCTAGCGGGAGCTGAGCAGTTCTTC.

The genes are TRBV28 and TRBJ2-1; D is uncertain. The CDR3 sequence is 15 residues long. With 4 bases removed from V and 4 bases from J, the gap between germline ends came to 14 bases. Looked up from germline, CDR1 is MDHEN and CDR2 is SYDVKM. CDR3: CASSSLRVGYNEQFF. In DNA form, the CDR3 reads TGTGCCAGCAGTTCCCTAAGGGTGGGGTACAATGAGCAGTTCTTC. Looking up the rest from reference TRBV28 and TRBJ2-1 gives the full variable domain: DVKVTQSSRYLVKRTGEKVFLECVQDMDHENMFWYRQDPGLGLRLIYFSYDVKMKEKGDIPEGYSVSREKKERFSLILESASTNQTSMYLCASSSLRVGYNEQFFGPGTRLTVL.

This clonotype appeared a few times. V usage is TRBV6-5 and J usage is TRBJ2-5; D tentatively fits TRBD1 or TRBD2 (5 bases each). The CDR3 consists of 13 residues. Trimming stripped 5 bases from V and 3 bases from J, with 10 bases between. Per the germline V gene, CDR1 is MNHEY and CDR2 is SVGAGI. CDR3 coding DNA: TGTGCCAGCAGTCACGGGACCGAAGAGACCCAGTACTTC. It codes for CASSHGTEETQYF.

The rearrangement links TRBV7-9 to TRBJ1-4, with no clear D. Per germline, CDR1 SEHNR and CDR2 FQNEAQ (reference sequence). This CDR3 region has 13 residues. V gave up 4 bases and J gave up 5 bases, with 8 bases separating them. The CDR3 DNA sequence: TGTGCCAGCAGCTGGGGAGGAAATGAAAAACTGTTTTTT. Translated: CASSWGGNEKLFF.

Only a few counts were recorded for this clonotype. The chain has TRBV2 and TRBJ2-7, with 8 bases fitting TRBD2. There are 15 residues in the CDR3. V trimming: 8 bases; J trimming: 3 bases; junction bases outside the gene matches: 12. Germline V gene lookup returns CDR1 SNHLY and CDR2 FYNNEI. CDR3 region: CASLLAGIGNYEQYF. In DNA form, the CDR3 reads TGTGCCAGCCTTCTAGCGGGCATAGGGAACTACGAGCAGTACTTC.

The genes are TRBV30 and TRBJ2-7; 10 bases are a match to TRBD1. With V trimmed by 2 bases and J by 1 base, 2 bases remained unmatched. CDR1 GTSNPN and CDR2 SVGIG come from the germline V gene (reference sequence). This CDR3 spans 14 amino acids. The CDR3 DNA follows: TGTGCCTGGAGTAGGGACAGGGGTTCCTACGAGCAGTACTTC. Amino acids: CAWSRDRGSYEQYF.

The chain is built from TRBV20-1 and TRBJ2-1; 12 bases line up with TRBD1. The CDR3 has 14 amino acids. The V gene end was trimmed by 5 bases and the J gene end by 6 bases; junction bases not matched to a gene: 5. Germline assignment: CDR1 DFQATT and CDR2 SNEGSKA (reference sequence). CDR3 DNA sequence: TGCAGTGCTCCGGGACAGGGGGCCATCAATGAGCAGTTCTTC. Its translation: CSAPGQGAINEQFF.

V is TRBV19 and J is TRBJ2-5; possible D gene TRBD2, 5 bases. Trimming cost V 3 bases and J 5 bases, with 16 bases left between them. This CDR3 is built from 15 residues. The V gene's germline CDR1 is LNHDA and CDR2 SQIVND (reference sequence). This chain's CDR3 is CASSMVERQRETQYF. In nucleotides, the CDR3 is TGTGCCAGTAGTATGGTGGAACGTCAGCGGGAGACCCAGTACTTC.

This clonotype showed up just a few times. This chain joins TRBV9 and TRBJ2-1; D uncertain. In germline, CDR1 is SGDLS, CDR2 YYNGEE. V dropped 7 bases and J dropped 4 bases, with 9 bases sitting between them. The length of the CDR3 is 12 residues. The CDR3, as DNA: TGTGCCAGCGGACGTAATTACAATGAGCAGTTCTTC. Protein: CASGRNYNEQFF.